This TCR beta chain derives from a study of response to subunit inactivated influenza vaccine. One entry per CDR3 protein, called by TCRdb with MiXCR from the RT-PCR reads. The data hold about 520,000 distinct CDR3 sequences, with roughly 23% observed a single time. Sequencing used CD4+ T cells sorted from PBMCs, obtained approximately 5 days after vaccination. This clonotype was sampled from a man aged 50-59 years who received an inactivated influenza vaccine.

Written as DNA, the CDR3 is TGTGCCAGCAGGAACTCGGGACTAGCGGGAGTAGGAGGAGATACGCAGTATTTT. Residues: CASRNSGLAGVGGDTQYF. V gene TRBV28 combines with J gene TRBJ2-3, with 14 bases fitting TRBD2. The CDR3 length is 18 residues. Per germline, CDR1 MDHEN and CDR2 SYDVKM. V was clipped by 6 bases and J by 5 bases; unmatched bases: 13.